Below are 4 T cell receptor beta chains sequenced from a single sample in a study of T cell responses to AZD1222 COVID-19 vaccine. Produced via immunoSEQ multiplex PCR; TCRdb's table is partial and in-frame only. Of roughly 120,000 clones listed, roughly 90% are singletons. Sequencing used peripheral blood, obtained on day 0 of AZD1222 vaccination. These receptors were collected from an adult in good health.

V and J are TRBV2 and TRBJ1-5; TRBD1 is a possible D gene (5 bases). Germline CDR1 reads SNHLY; CDR2 reads FYNNEI. The CDR3 extends over 15 amino acids. V lost 4 bases, J lost 9 bases, and 19 bases lay in between. The CDR3 loop is CASSGGDSPYRPQHF. The CDR3 DNA is TGTGCCAGCAGTGGGGGCGACAGCCCATATCGGCCCCAGCATTTT. Full variable domain (outside the CDR3, taken from reference TRBV2 and TRBJ1-5): EPEVTQTPSHQVTQMGQEVILRCVPISNHLYFYWYRQILGQKVEFLVSFYNNEISEKSEIFDDQFSVERPDGSNFTLKIRSTKLEDSAMYFCASSGGDSPYRPQHFGDGTRLSIL.

This rearrangement joins TRBV6-5 to TRBJ2-7; perhaps TRBD2 as D (6 bases). V was shortened by 2 bases and J by 2 bases, with 16 bases between the two germline ends. The CDR3 length is 16 residues. CDR1 and CDR2 (germline): MNHEY, SVGAGI. This chain's CDR3 is CASSYEGGKPTYEQYF. The CDR3 DNA is TGTGCCAGCAGTTACGAGGGCGGGAAGCCAACCTACGAGCAGTACTTC.

The chain is built from TRBV24-1 and TRBJ2-3; the D gene could be TRBD1 or TRBD2 (6 bases each). V gave up 0 bases and J gave up 1 base, with 22 bases separating them. Germline V lookup: CDR1 KGHDR, CDR2 SFDVKD. This CDR3 spans 20 amino acids. The CDR3 here is CATSDLIGGAGTSGTDTQYF. The CDR3 nucleotides read TGTGCCACCAGTGATTTGATTGGGGGCGCGGGGACCTCGGGCACAGATACGCAGTATTTT.

The V gene is TRBV19, the J gene TRBJ2-1; 9 nucleotides align to TRBD2. V dropped 2 bases and J dropped 5; count of bases not matched to a gene: 4. Germline CDR1 is LNHDA and CDR2 is SQIVND (reference sequence). The CDR3 consists of 15 residues. CDR3 protein: CASSIYAGGHNEQFF. The CDR3 nucleotides are TGTGCCAGTAGTATATACGCGGGGGGGCACAATGAGCAGTTCTTC.